This T cell receptor beta chain was sequenced during a study of blood T cell repertoires in COVID-19. Sequencing used immunoSEQ multiplex PCR; TCRdb keeps in-frame clones, though not all of them. The data hold a few hundred thousand clones, with roughly 87% observed a single time. Sequencing used peripheral blood. This sequence originates from a woman aged 50 to 65 who had recovered from COVID-19.

CDR3 coding DNA: TGTGCCAGCAGCCAAGGGGAAGGGCCGGGGAAGGGCTACACCTTC. This translates into CASSQGEGPGKGYTF. The chain is built from TRBV4-2 and TRBJ1-2; D gene uncertain. Germline loops: CDR1 LGHNA, CDR2 YNFKEQ. Trimming removed 1 base from V and 8 bases from J, with 17 bases in between. The CDR3 has 15 amino acids.